Shown below are 25 T cell receptor beta chains from a single sample sequenced in a study of T-cell memory formation after mild COVID-19. TCRdb re-derived calls from the 5' RACE reads in MiXCR, one entry per CDR3 protein. The sample contains over 250,000 distinct CDR3 sequences, about a sixth of which appear only once. Input material: PBMCs or a T cell subset sorted from them (not recorded which). The receptors shown here come from a man aged 18 to 30 who had mild COVID-19 (a few samples of this study predate the infection). Cell type and time point are not known.

The table lists this clonotype with many counts. The genes are TRBV7-2 and TRBJ2-1; TRBD2 is a possible D gene (6 bases). Trimming removed 1 base from V and 1 base from J, with 11 bases in between. The CDR3 extends over 16 amino acids. Germline CDR1 SGHTA, CDR2 FQGNSA. CDR3 in amino acids: CASSLVGGESYNEQFF. CDR3 bases: TGTGCCAGCAGCTTAGTCGGCGGGGAGTCCTACAATGAGCAGTTCTTC.

This clonotype was recorded at least ten times. The genes are TRBV5-1 and TRBJ1-1, with a possible D match to TRBD1 (5 bases). Germline lookup yields CDR1 SGHRS and CDR2 YFSETQ. V was clipped by 4 bases and J by 6 bases, with 16 bases between them. The CDR3 is 14 residues long. This chain's CDR3 is CASSVQVFNAEAFF. The DNA of the CDR3 is TGCGCCAGCAGCGTACAGGTATTCAACGCTGAAGCTTTCTTT.

This clonotype came up a few times. The rearrangement joins TRBV6-5 to TRBJ2-3, with 9 bases matching TRBD2. CDR3 length: 19 residues. Trimming at V came to 2 bases and at J to 6 bases, leaving 18 bases not matched to a gene. Germline values: CDR1 MNHEY, CDR2 SVGAGI. CDR3 nucleotide sequence: TGTGCCAGCAGTTACCTACCCGCACCCCCGGGACTAGCAACGGATACGCAGTATTTT. Translation: CASSYLPAPPGLATDTQYF.

This clonotype has more than one count but fewer than ten. The chain combines TRBV7-9 with TRBJ2-1, with 8 nucleotides matching TRBD1. Germline CDR1 SEHNR, CDR2 FQNEAQ (reference sequence). V was clipped by 5 bases and J by 15 bases; unmatched bases: 6. This CDR3 spans 11 amino acids. CDR3 sequence reads: CASSRDRLGFF. The CDR3 DNA is TGTGCCAGCAGCCGGGACAGGCTCGGGTTCTTC.

A few counts support this clonotype. The chain links TRBV6-1 to TRBJ2-4, with D uncertain. CDR1 is MNHNS and CDR2 is SASEGT in the germline V gene. Trimming stripped 3 bases from V and 10 bases from J, with 4 bases between. This CDR3 is 10 amino acids long. The CDR3 DNA reads as TGTGCCAGCAGTGAGCCGATTCAGTACTTC. Encoded protein: CASSEPIQYF.

The DNA for the CDR3 is TGTGCCAGCAGCGAGCAGGCGGGAACTCTGGAGACCCAGTACTTC. It translates to CASSEQAGTLETQYF. The J gene is TRBJ2-5, the V gene TRBV9; TRBD2 is a possible D gene (6 bases). This CDR3 spans 15 amino acids. V lost 3 bases and J 5 bases, leaving 17 bases between the germline ends. The germline V gene encodes CDR1 SGDLS and CDR2 YYNGEE.

There are a few counts of this clonotype. The chain uses TRBV12-3 or TRBV12-4 and TRBJ1-3; 10 bases match TRBD1. CDR3 size: 16 residues. Trimming cost V 5 bases and J 5 bases; bases outside gene matches: 9. The CDR3 sequence: CASSGDRGNLRNTIYF. The CDR3 bases are TGTGCCAGCAGTGGGGACAGGGGTAATTTGAGAAACACCATATATTTT.

CDR3 nucleotide sequence: TGTGCCAGCAGTTTTCGGGCGCAGGGCACTGAAGCTTTCTTT. It yields the protein CASSFRAQGTEAFF. V usage is TRBV6-5 and J usage is TRBJ1-1; TRBD1 is a possible D gene (5 bases). Per the germline V gene, CDR1 is MNHEY and CDR2 is SVGAGI. V lost 4 bases and J 4 bases, leaving 13 bases between the germline ends. There are 14 residues in the CDR3.

This sequence joins TRBV18 and TRBJ2-7; 10 bases match TRBD1. This CDR3 region has 15 residues. Trimming at V came to 6 bases and at J to 0 bases, leaving 5 bases not matched to a gene. Germline-derived CDR1 and CDR2 are KGHSH and LQKENI. CDR3 loop: CASSQGQGGSYEQYF. The CDR3 region has the DNA TGTGCCAGCTCCCAAGGACAGGGGGGCTCCTACGAGCAGTACTTC.

This clonotype was counted ten times or more. The genes are TRBV28 and TRBJ1-2; D not resolved. Trimming took 3 bases from V and 7 from J, leaving 6 bases between them. The CDR3 has 11 residues. Germline V gene sequence: CDR1 MDHEN, CDR2 SYDVKM. The CDR3 loop reads CASSLGFGYTF. The CDR3 DNA is TGTGCCAGCAGTTTGGGTTTTGGCTACACCTTC.

The J gene is TRBJ1-2, the V gene TRBV7-9; no firm D call. Germline CDR1 reads SEHNR; CDR2 reads FQNEAQ (reference sequence). Trimming removed 5 bases from V and 3 bases from J, with 7 bases in between. This CDR3 spans 12 amino acids. The DNA of the CDR3 is TGTGCCAGCAGCCGGGCGTACTATGGCTACACCTTC. As protein: CASSRAYYGYTF.

J is TRBJ1-1 and V is TRBV12-3 or TRBV12-4, with 7 positions matching TRBD1. V dropped 5 bases and J dropped 5; count of bases not matched to a gene: 8. The CDR3 contains 14 residues. The CDR3 is CASSRRQGATEAFF. In nucleotides, the CDR3 is TGTGCCAGCAGTCGACGACAGGGCGCGACTGAAGCTTTCTTT.

This clonotype was counted between two and nine times. This chain connects TRBV7-2 to TRBJ2-1; 8 nucleotides line up with TRBD1. Germline loops: CDR1 SGHTA, CDR2 FQGNSA. The ends lost 4 bases at V and 10 bases at J; junction bases unmatched: 15. The CDR3 covers 16 residues. CDR3 amino acids: CASSSRRLTGVNEQFF. Written as DNA, the CDR3 is TGTGCCAGCAGCTCTCGGCGCCTGACAGGGGTAAACGAGCAGTTCTTC. The variable domain in full, completed from reference TRBV7-2 and TRBJ2-1, reads GAGVSQSPSNKVTEKGKDVELRCDPISGHTALYWYRQSLGQGLEFLIYFQGNSAPDKSGLPSDRFSAERTGGSVSTLTIQRTQQEDSAVYLCASSSRRLTGVNEQFFGPGTRLTVL.

This sequence joins TRBV6-5 and TRBJ2-7, with D unclear. Germline V lookup: CDR1 MNHEY, CDR2 SVGAGI. The CDR3 contains 14 residues. The germline V and J ends were trimmed by 2 bases and 1 base, with 9 bases remaining between them. CDR3 sequence (DNA): TGTGCCAGCAGTTACAGAGTGGGTTCCTACGAGCAGTACTTC. Translated: CASSYRVGSYEQYF.

This rearrangement joins TRBV7-2 to TRBJ2-4; D remains ambiguous. The V gene's germline CDR1 is SGHTA and CDR2 FQGNSA. V was clipped by 1 base and J by 0 bases, with 7 bases between them. The CDR3 spans 15 residues. CDR3 region: CASSLVAVAKNIQYF. The CDR3 nucleotides read TGTGCCAGCAGCTTAGTGGCCGTAGCCAAAAACATTCAGTACTTC.

This clonotype was seen only a few times. The chain is built from TRBV14 and TRBJ2-2, with TRBD1 matching 8 bases. V was pared by 2 bases and J by 6 bases, with 2 bases of the junction left unmatched. CDR3 length equals 14 residues. CDR1 is SGHDN, CDR2 FVKESK, per germline. CDR3 nucleotides: TGTGCCAGCAGCCAAAGGACAGGGCCCGGGGAGCTGTTTTTT. Amino acids: CASSQRTGPGELFF. The whole variable domain, remainder taken from reference TRBV14 and TRBJ2-2, is EAGVTQFPSHSVIEKGQTVTLRCDPISGHDNLYWYRRVMGKEIKFLLHFVKESKQDESGMPNNRFLAERTGGTYSTLKVQPAELEDSGVYFCASSQRTGPGELFFGEGSRLTVL.

This chain connects TRBV12-3 or TRBV12-4 to TRBJ1-4; no reliable D call. The CDR3 runs to 13 residues. V was shortened by 1 base and J by 8 bases, with 8 bases between the two germline ends. The CDR3 is CASSLGWREKLFF. The CDR3, as DNA: TGTGCCAGCAGTTTAGGGTGGAGGGAAAAACTGTTTTTT.

This clonotype was observed a few times. The rearrangement uses TRBV4-2 and TRBJ2-5; D gene ambiguous. The V end was cut by 0 bases, the J end by 0 bases, with 5 bases between. The CDR3 loop spans 14 amino acids. Germline lookup yields CDR1 LGHNA and CDR2 YNFKEQ. Written as DNA, the CDR3 is TGTGCCAGCAGCCAAGAGCGGAACCAAGAGACCCAGTACTTC. Protein sequence: CASSQERNQETQYF.

This CDR3 reads CASSQGGQRRANEKLFF. In nucleotides, the CDR3 is TGTGCCAGCAGCCAAGGCGGGCAGCGGCGGGCTAATGAAAAACTGTTTTTT. The chain uses TRBV4-2 and TRBJ1-4; no firm D call. V was clipped by 1 base and J by 3 bases, with 15 bases between them. Germline V lookup: CDR1 LGHNA, CDR2 YNFKEQ. The CDR3 is made up of 17 amino acids.

This clonotype was observed at least ten times. The genes are TRBV12-3 or TRBV12-4 and TRBJ2-7; a weak D match, TRBD2 (6 bases). Trimming removed 5 bases at V and 7 bases at J, with 9 bases between. This CDR3 region has 11 residues. This CDR3 is CASSPAGEQYF. The CDR3 DNA sequence: TGTGCCAGCAGTCCCGCGGGGGAGCAGTACTTC.

This clonotype was picked up a small number of times. The rearrangement uses TRBV25-1 and TRBJ1-4; D is possibly TRBD1 (6 bases). This CDR3 region has 14 residues. Trimming removed 1 base from V and 8 bases from J, with 11 bases in between. CDR1 is MGHDK, CDR2 SYGVNS, per germline. The CDR3 is CASSESGQTEKLFF. CDR3 DNA: TGTGCCAGCAGTGAATCTGGACAGACAGAAAAACTGTTTTTT.

This clonotype was counted a few times. The V and J genes are TRBV5-1 and TRBJ2-2, with D unresolved. V lost 1 base, J lost 7 bases, and 8 bases lay in between. This CDR3 is 13 amino acids long. Germline CDR1 is SGHRS and CDR2 is YFSETQ. As DNA, the CDR3 is TGCGCCAGCAGCTTGTACTCCGTCGGGGAGCTGTTTTTT. Its translation: CASSLYSVGELFF.

The J gene is TRBJ2-5, the V gene TRBV7-6, with D maybe TRBD2 (6 bases). Trimming took 6 bases from V and 4 from J, leaving 21 bases between them. This CDR3 spans 16 amino acids. CDR1 SGHVS and CDR2 FNYEAQ come from the germline V gene. The CDR3, as DNA: TGTGCCAGCAGTCCCGTGGGGGGATCAGGTGGAGAGACCCAGTACTTC. Protein: CASSPVGGSGGETQYF.

CDR3 in amino acids: CASSSQLQGPKGNIQYF. The CDR3 DNA reads as TGTGCCAGCAGCTCTCAACTTCAGGGACCAAAGGGAAACATTCAGTACTTC. The chain recombines TRBV7-9 with TRBJ2-4; D might be TRBD1 or TRBD2, each matching 5 bases. Germline CDR1 SEHNR, CDR2 FQNEAQ (reference sequence). Trimming cost V 4 bases and J 6 bases, with 22 bases left between them. CDR3 length: 17 residues.

This chain joins TRBV9 and TRBJ1-2, with a possible D match to TRBD1 (5 bases). The CDR3 extends over 14 amino acids. V was trimmed by 6 bases and J by 2 bases, leaving 14 bases between them. CDR1 and CDR2 (germline): SGDLS, YYNGEE. The CDR3 spells CASTKSDSNYGYTF. The CDR3 DNA sequence: TGTGCCAGCACCAAGAGTGACAGCAACTATGGCTACACCTTC.